The 27 T cell receptor beta chains below come from one sample, sequenced in a study of CD8 T cells in Susac syndrome. Random hexamers served to reverse transcribe about 0.45 to 1 ug RNA. TCRdb analysed the immunoSEQ multiplex PCR reads with MiXCR anew, one entry per CDR3 protein. The table includes under 200,000 distinct CDR3 sequences, around 94% detected once. Sequencing used CD4+ T cells from PBMCs. The source of these receptors is a human donor in good health.

The genes are TRBV7-9 and TRBJ2-7, with D possibly matching TRBD1 (5 bases). There are 14 residues in the CDR3. With 5 bases removed from V and 5 bases from J, the gap between germline ends came to 16 bases. Germline CDR1 SEHNR, CDR2 FQNEAQ (reference sequence). In DNA, the CDR3 is TGTGCCAGCAGCCCGGACACATTAATCCACGAGCAGTACTTC. Translating gives CASSPDTLIHEQYF.

CDR3 in amino acids: CATGNTEAFF. As DNA, the CDR3 is TGTGCCACAGGGAACACTGAAGCTTTCTTT. This chain joins TRBV3-1 and TRBJ1-1; D not resolved. The CDR3 runs to 10 residues. Per germline, CDR1 LGHDT and CDR2 YNNKEL (reference sequence). Trimming left V 10 bases short and J 1 base short, with 4 bases between.

The CDR3 sequence is CASSLAAGGSLYEELFF. As DNA, the CDR3 is TGCGCCAGCAGCTTGGCCGCAGGGGGTTCATTGTACGAGGAGCTGTTTTTT. This sequence joins TRBV5-1 and TRBJ2-2; 7 bases align to TRBD1. Germline V gene lookup returns CDR1 SGHRS and CDR2 YFSETQ. CDR3 size: 17 residues. The J segment lost 10 bases and the V segment lost 0 bases, leaving 15 bases of the junction unmatched.

The chain links TRBV29-1 to TRBJ2-5; TRBD1 matches at 7 bases. The trim removed 6 bases at V and 5 bases at J, leaving 6 bases unmatched. The CDR3 is 12 residues long. Germline assignment: CDR1 SQVTM and CDR2 ANQGSEA. The chain's CDR3 is CSVDRADETQYF. The CDR3 bases are TGCAGCGTAGACAGGGCGGATGAGACCCAGTACTTC.

The V gene is TRBV19, the J gene TRBJ2-1; D is perhaps TRBD1 (6 bases). CDR3 length: 15 residues. CDR1 and CDR2 from the germline V gene are LNHDA and SQIVND (reference sequence). Deletions cut 5 bases from V and 2 bases from J, with 13 bases between. This chain's CDR3 is CASSPGHLTYNEQFF. The CDR3 coding sequence is TGTGCCAGTAGTCCGGGACACCTAACCTACAATGAGCAGTTCTTC.

The chain links TRBV29-1 to TRBJ2-2; no definite D call. Germline-derived CDR1 and CDR2 are SQVTM and ANQGSEA. V gave up 6 bases and J gave up 5 bases, with 16 bases separating them. This CDR3 is built from 14 residues. The CDR3 reads CSVGRTAQTGELFF. CDR3 bases: TGCAGCGTGGGCCGGACGGCCCAGACCGGGGAGCTGTTTTTT.

The chain has TRBV3-1 and TRBJ1-1, with D possibly being TRBD1 (6 bases). Trimming shortened V by 5 bases and J by 5 bases, and 12 bases separated the two germline ends. The CDR3 covers 13 residues. The germline V gene encodes CDR1 LGHDT and CDR2 YNNKEL (reference sequence). DNA for the CDR3: TGTGCCAGCAGCTACCTGCAGGGGACTGAAGCTTTCTTT. It is translated as CASSYLQGTEAFF. Full variable domain (remainder filled in from reference TRBV3-1 and TRBJ1-1): DTAVSQTPKYLVTQMGNDKSIKCEQNLGHDTMYWYKQDSKKFLKIMFSYNNKELIINETVPNRFSPKSPDKAHLNLHINSLELGDSAVYFCASSYLQGTEAFFGQGTRLTVV.

V is TRBV20-1 and J is TRBJ2-3; D may be TRBD1 (5 bases). The germline gives CDR1 DFQATT, CDR2 SNEGSKA (reference sequence). The CDR3 is 15 amino acids. Trimming cost V 1 base and J 5 bases, with 16 bases left between them. Written as DNA, the CDR3 is TGCAGTGCTAGAGGGGGCCAGACGGTCGGAGATACGCAGTATTTT. Translating gives CSARGGQTVGDTQYF.

V gene TRBV6-5 combines with J gene TRBJ2-5, with 7 positions matching TRBD2. This CDR3 is 14 amino acids long. The germline CDR1 and CDR2 sequences are MNHEY and SVGAGI. Trimming took 3 bases from V and 2 from J; bases not matched to a gene: 3. The CDR3, as DNA: TGTGCCAGCAGTTATTCAGCGGGGCAAGAGACCCAGTACTTC. Its protein is CASSYSAGQETQYF.

V gene TRBV30 combines with J gene TRBJ1-6; perhaps TRBD1 as D (5 bases). Trimming took off 4 bases at V and 8 bases at J, with 18 bases between the two ends. The CDR3 loop spans 15 amino acids. CDR1 is GTSNPN and CDR2 is SVGIG in the germline V gene (reference sequence). CDR3 in DNA: TGTGCCTGGACCCCCAGAGCCGGGGGGGATTCACCCCTCCACTTT. This gives the protein CAWTPRAGGDSPLHF. Full variable domain (outside the CDR3, taken from reference TRBV30 and TRBJ1-6): SQTIHQWPATLVQPVGSPLSLECTVEGTSNPNLYWYRQAAGRGLQLLFYSVGIGQISSEVPQNLSASRPQDRQFILSSKKLLLSDSGFYLCAWTPRAGGDSPLHFGNGTRLTVT.

The chain recombines TRBV2 with TRBJ2-3, with TRBD1 matching 7 bases. This CDR3 contains 15 residues. The junction had 6 bases not matched to a gene; V was cut back by 6 bases and J by 0 bases. Germline-derived CDR1 and CDR2 are SNHLY and FYNNEI. The CDR3 DNA reads as TGTGCCAGCAGGCCGGGACAGACCAGCACAGATACGCAGTATTTT. Translation gives CASRPGQTSTDTQYF.

The rearrangement joins TRBV5-4 to TRBJ2-2; 10 bases agree with TRBD1. Germline V gene data show CDR1 as SGHNT and CDR2 as YYREEE (reference sequence). The CDR3 is 15 residues long. Trimming cost V 0 bases and J 6 bases; bases outside gene matches: 2. CDR3 in DNA: TGTGCCAGCAGCTTGGGACAGGGGGCAGCCGGGGAGCTGTTTTTT. This sequence encodes CASSLGQGAAGELFF.

The V gene is TRBV5-1, the J gene TRBJ2-5; either TRBD1 or TRBD2 may fit D (5 bases each). The CDR3 runs 13 residues. Germline V lookup: CDR1 SGHRS, CDR2 YFSETQ. V lost 4 bases, J lost 4 bases, and 11 bases lay in between. CDR3: CASSGKGRETQYF. The CDR3 region has the DNA TGCGCCAGCAGCGGTAAGGGGAGAGAGACCCAGTACTTC.

This CDR3 is CSAPGGGAKETQYF. CDR3 DNA: TGCAGTGCCCCCGGTGGGGGGGCGAAAGAGACCCAGTACTTC. The chain has TRBV20-1 and TRBJ2-5, with D maybe TRBD2 (7 bases). The ends were cut back, 6 bases at V and 3 bases at J, with 17 bases in the middle. CDR1 is DFQATT, CDR2 SNEGSKA, per germline (reference sequence). The CDR3 runs 14 residues.

The gene calls are TRBV3-1 and TRBJ2-7, with TRBD1 matching over 7 bases. Germline V CDR1 and CDR2: LGHDT, YNNKEL (reference sequence). CDR3 size: 15 residues. The trim removed 1 base at V and 2 bases at J, leaving 5 bases unmatched. CDR3 amino acids: CASSQVTGVPYEQYF. In DNA form, the CDR3 reads TGTGCCAGCAGCCAAGTAACAGGGGTCCCCTACGAGCAGTACTTC.

The chain joins TRBV3-1 to TRBJ1-1; D uncertain. The germline V gene encodes CDR1 LGHDT and CDR2 YNNKEL (reference sequence). Trimming removed 2 bases from V and 4 bases from J, with 14 bases in between. The CDR3 is 15 amino acids. The CDR3 loop reads CASSQNRAMGTEAFF. The CDR3 DNA reads as TGTGCCAGCAGCCAAAATAGGGCCATGGGCACTGAAGCTTTCTTT.

The chain uses TRBV28 and TRBJ2-1; 9 bases align to TRBD2. Losses at the gene ends were 5 bases for V and 4 bases for J; bases not matched to a gene: 6. The CDR3 has 15 amino acids. CDR1 and CDR2 from the germline V gene are MDHEN and SYDVKM. CDR3 coding DNA: TGTGCCAGCAGTGGTTCTAGCGGGGCTTACAATGAGCAGTTCTTC. Its translation: CASSGSSGAYNEQFF.

The chain recombines TRBV27 with TRBJ1-5; D gene unclear. Looked up from germline, CDR1 is MNHEY and CDR2 is SMNVEV (reference sequence). CDR3 length equals 15 residues. Trimming cost V 6 bases and J 1 base, with 13 bases left between them. CDR3 loop: CASSSDFGSNQPQHF. DNA for the CDR3: TGTGCCAGCAGCTCGGATTTTGGGAGCAATCAGCCCCAGCATTTT.

V is TRBV12-3 or TRBV12-4 and J is TRBJ2-7; TRBD2 aligns across 8 bases. Trimming removed 1 base from V and 4 bases from J; junction bases left unmatched: 3. CDR3 length: 14 residues. The CDR3 is CASSLELAAYEQYF. The CDR3, as DNA: TGTGCCAGCAGTTTAGAACTAGCGGCATACGAGCAGTACTTC.

V usage is TRBV6-5 and J usage is TRBJ2-5; TRBD1 agrees at 8 bases. Unmatched junction bases numbered 2, after V lost 6 bases and J lost 5 bases. CDR1 MNHEY and CDR2 SVGAGI come from the germline V gene. The CDR3 has 12 residues. The CDR3 bases are TGTGCCAGCAGACAGGGGGGCGAGACCCAGTACTTC. Translation gives CASRQGGETQYF.

The chain joins TRBV10-3 to TRBJ1-6; TRBD1 matches 9 bases. With 6 bases clipped from V and 7 bases from J, the junction kept 4 bases outside the gene matches. This CDR3 comprises 14 residues. Germline CDR1 is ENHRY and CDR2 is SYGVKD. The CDR3 reads CAISGTGHNSPLHF. The CDR3 DNA reads as TGTGCCATCAGCGGGACAGGGCACAATTCACCCCTCCACTTT.

This sequence joins TRBV2 and TRBJ1-5; tentatively, D is TRBD1 (6 bases). The V and J ends lost 5 bases and 6 bases respectively, with 14 bases between them. CDR1 is SNHLY and CDR2 is FYNNEI in the germline V gene. This CDR3 is built from 14 residues. The CDR3 bases are TGTGCCAGCAGTTCGGAGGGGGGGCCTCAGCCCCAGCATTTT. This translates into CASSSEGGPQPQHF.

The genes are TRBV7-2 and TRBJ2-1, with TRBD1 matching over 8 bases. V was pared by 4 bases and J by 6 bases, with 2 bases of the junction left unmatched. This CDR3 has 13 amino acids. In germline, CDR1 is SGHTA, CDR2 FQGNSA. CDR3 region: CASSWTGFNEQFF. The CDR3, as DNA: TGTGCCAGCAGCTGGACAGGGTTCAATGAGCAGTTCTTC.

The chain links TRBV4-3 to TRBJ1-2, with D uncertain. Germline V gives CDR1 LGHNA, CDR2 YSLEER. CDR3 size: 13 residues. V lost 0 bases and J lost 6, with 8 bases in between. The CDR3 DNA is TGCGCCAGCAGCCAAGAGAGGACCGATGGCTACACCTTC. Translation: CASSQERTDGYTF.

The J gene is TRBJ2-7, the V gene TRBV3-1, with D possibly being TRBD1 (5 bases). CDR3 length equals 15 residues. Germline V gene data show CDR1 as LGHDT and CDR2 as YNNKEL (reference sequence). Trimming took off 4 bases at V and 0 bases at J, with 13 bases between the two ends. The CDR3 DNA reads TGTGCCAGCAGCCCGAGGACATTTAGCTCCTACGAGCAGTACTTC. Amino acids: CASSPRTFSSYEQYF.

A single count supports this clonotype. V gene TRBV20-1 combines with J gene TRBJ2-1; D is perhaps TRBD1 or TRBD2 (7 bases each). V lost 3 bases to trimming and J lost 5 bases, with 14 bases between them. Germline loops: CDR1 DFQATT, CDR2 SNEGSKA (reference sequence). The CDR3 has 14 amino acids. CDR3 loop: CSASPGGANNEQFF. The CDR3 bases are TGCAGTGCTAGCCCAGGGGGGGCCAACAATGAGCAGTTCTTC.

The count of this clonotype is one. The gene calls are TRBV20-1 and TRBJ2-1; possibly TRBD1 or TRBD2 for D (5 bases each). There are 14 residues in the CDR3. V lost 5 bases to trimming and J lost 0 bases, with 11 bases between them. The germline V gene has CDR1 DFQATT and CDR2 SNEGSKA (reference sequence). The CDR3 region is CSAGDRSSYNEQFF. Here the CDR3 DNA reads TGCAGTGCTGGGGACCGGAGCTCCTACAATGAGCAGTTCTTC.